Shown below are 3 T cell receptor beta chains from a single sample sequenced in a study of cytomegalovirus exposure and HLA in healthy donors. This PCR relied on a set of 60 Vbeta primers and 13 Jbeta primers. Only in-frame clones appear in the TCRdb table, and some are missing; sequencing was by immunoSEQ multiplex PCR. There are around 130,000 clones in the sample, with 1.5% to 2% held by the top ten. Sequencing used PBMCs. The receptors were gathered from a woman aged 55-75 years in good health and CMV-seronegative.

The J gene is TRBJ2-7, the V gene TRBV5-4; D is uncertain. CDR1 is SGHNT, CDR2 YYREEE, per germline (reference sequence). The CDR3 runs to 15 residues. V lost 3 bases and J 1 base, leaving 14 bases between the germline ends. The CDR3 region is CASSSLAGGSYEQYF. CDR3 coding DNA: TGTGCCAGCAGCTCCTTGGCCGGCGGATCCTACGAGCAGTACTTC.

CDR3 nucleotides: TGTGCCAGCAGCCCACCCGGACTAGCGGGGGGTGACAGCGAGCAGTTCTTC. Translating gives CASSPPGLAGGDSEQFF. The chain is built from TRBV9 and TRBJ2-1; 14 nucleotides agree with TRBD2. Trimming at V came to 4 bases and at J to 10 bases, leaving 13 bases not matched to a gene. CDR3 length: 17 residues. CDR1 is SGDLS and CDR2 is YYNGEE in the germline V gene.

The chain links TRBV6-5 to TRBJ1-5, with D perhaps matching TRBD1 (5 bases). Trimming shortened V by 10 bases and J by 4 bases, and 17 bases separated the two germline ends. Germline assignment: CDR1 MNHEY and CDR2 SVGAGI. The CDR3 sequence is 14 residues long. The CDR3: CATGRGVGNQPQHF. Written as DNA, the CDR3 is TGTGCCACCGGACGGGGGGTCGGTAATCAGCCCCAGCATTTT.